This T cell receptor beta chain came from a study of cytomegalovirus exposure and HLA in healthy donors. Study-wide results and limits: According to a subsequent analysis, TCR clusters from the first cohort were inclined to appear together in the 120 validation repertoires. The study designated around 150 TCR beta chains cytomegalovirus-associated.

TCRdb's table, derived via immunoSEQ multiplex PCR, lists solely in-frame clones and lacks some. The profile covers approximately 160,000 clones, with roughly 89% appearing a single time and 3.3% taken by the ten largest. Of note for this clone: The antigen is undetermined.

The CDR3 is 14 amino acids. Germline CDR1 reads MDHEN; CDR2 reads SYDVKM. J was trimmed by 3 bases and V by 6 bases; bases with no gene match: 6. This clonotype originated in a woman under 30 in good health and CMV-seropositive. The sample comprised PBMCs. This rearrangement joins TRBV28 to TRBJ2-7, with 9 bases aligning to TRBD1. This chain's CDR3 is CASSGGTGIYEQYF. The CDR3 nucleotides read TGTGCCAGCAGCGGAGGGACAGGGATCTACGAGCAGTACTTC.